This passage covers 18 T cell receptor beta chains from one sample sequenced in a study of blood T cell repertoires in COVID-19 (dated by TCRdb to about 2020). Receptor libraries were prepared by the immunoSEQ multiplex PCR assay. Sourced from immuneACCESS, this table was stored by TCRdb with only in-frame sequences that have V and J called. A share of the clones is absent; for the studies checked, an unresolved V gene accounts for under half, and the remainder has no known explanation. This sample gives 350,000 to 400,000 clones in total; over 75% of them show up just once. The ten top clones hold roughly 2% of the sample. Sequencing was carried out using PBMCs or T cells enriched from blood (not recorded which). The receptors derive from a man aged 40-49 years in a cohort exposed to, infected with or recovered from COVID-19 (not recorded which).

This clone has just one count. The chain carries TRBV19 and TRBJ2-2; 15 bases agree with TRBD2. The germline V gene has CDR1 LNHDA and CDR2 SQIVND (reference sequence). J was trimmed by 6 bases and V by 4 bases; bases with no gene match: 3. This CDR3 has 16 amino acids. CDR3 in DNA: TGTGCCAGTAGTACCTGGACTAGCGGGAGGGCCGGGGAGCTGTTTTTT. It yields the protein CASSTWTSGRAGELFF.

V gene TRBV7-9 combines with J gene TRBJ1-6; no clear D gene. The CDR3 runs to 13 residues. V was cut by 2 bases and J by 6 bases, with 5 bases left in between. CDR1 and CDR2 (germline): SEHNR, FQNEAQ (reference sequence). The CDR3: CASSLLFNSPLHF. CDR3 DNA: TGTGCCAGCAGCTTACTGTTTAATTCACCCCTCCACTTT.

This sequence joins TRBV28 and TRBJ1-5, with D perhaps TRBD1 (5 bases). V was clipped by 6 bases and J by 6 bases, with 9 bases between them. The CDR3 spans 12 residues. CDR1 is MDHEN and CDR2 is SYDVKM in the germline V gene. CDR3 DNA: TGTGCCAGCAGAAGGACAAGTCAGCCCCAGCATTTT. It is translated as CASRRTSQPQHF.

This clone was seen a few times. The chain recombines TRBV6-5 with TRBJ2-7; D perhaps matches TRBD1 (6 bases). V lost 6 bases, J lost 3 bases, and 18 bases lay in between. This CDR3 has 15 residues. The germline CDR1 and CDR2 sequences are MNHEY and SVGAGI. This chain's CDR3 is CASSLQTGLFYEQYF. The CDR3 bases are TGTGCCAGCAGCCTACAGACAGGACTGTTCTACGAGCAGTACTTC.

CDR3 protein: CASSRRQGTSGSGEQFF. CDR3 nucleotides: TGTGCCAGCAGCCGGAGGCAGGGGACTAGCGGGAGTGGTGAGCAGTTCTTC. This chain joins TRBV3-1 (or the pseudogene TRBV3-2) and TRBJ2-1, with 14 bases lining up with TRBD2. Germline values: CDR1 LGHDT, CDR2 YNNKEL (reference sequence). With 4 bases clipped from V and 9 bases from J, the junction kept 11 bases outside the gene matches. CDR3 length: 17 residues.

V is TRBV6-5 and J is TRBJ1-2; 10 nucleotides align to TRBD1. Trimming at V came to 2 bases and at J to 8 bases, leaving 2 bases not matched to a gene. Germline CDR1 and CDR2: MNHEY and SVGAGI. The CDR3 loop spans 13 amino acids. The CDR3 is CASSYGQGVGYTF. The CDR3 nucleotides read TGTGCCAGCAGTTACGGACAGGGGGTCGGCTACACCTTC.

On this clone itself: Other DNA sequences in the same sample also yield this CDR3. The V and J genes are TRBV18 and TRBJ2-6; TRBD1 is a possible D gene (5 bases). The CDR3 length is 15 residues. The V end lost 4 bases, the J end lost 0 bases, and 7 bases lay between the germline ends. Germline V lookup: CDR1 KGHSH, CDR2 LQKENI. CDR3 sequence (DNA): TGTGCCAGCTCACGACAGAGCTCTGGGGCCAACGTCCTGACTTTC. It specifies CASSRQSSGANVLTF.

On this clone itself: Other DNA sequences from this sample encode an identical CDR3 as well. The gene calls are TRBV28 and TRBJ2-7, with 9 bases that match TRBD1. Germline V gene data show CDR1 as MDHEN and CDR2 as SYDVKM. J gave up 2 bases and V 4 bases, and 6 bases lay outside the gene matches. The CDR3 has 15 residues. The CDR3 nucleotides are TGTGCCAGCAGTTCATCCGGGACAGGGACCTACGAGCAGTACTTC. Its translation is CASSSSGTGTYEQYF.

CDR3 protein: CASSLYGGGATDTQYF. The CDR3 DNA sequence: TGTGCCAGCAGCTTGTATGGGGGAGGGGCCACAGATACGCAGTATTTT. This chain uses TRBV5-4 with TRBJ2-3; TRBD2 agrees at 7 bases. The CDR3 loop spans 16 amino acids. CDR1 is SGHNT and CDR2 is YYREEE in the germline V gene (reference sequence). The trim removed 1 base at V and 2 bases at J, leaving 7 bases unmatched.

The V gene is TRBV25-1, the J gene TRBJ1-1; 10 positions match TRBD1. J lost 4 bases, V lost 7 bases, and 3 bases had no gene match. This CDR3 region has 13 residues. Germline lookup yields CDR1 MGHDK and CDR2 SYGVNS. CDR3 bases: TGTGCCAGCACGGGACAGGGGTTCACTGAAGCTTTCTTT. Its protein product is CASTGQGFTEAFF.

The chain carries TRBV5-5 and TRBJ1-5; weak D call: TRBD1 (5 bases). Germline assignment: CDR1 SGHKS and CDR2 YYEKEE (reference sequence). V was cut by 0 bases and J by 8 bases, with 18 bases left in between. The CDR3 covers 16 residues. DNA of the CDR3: TGTGCCAGCAGCTTGGCCGGGAGGGGAGGGTCAGAGCCCCAGCATTTT. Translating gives CASSLAGRGGSEPQHF.

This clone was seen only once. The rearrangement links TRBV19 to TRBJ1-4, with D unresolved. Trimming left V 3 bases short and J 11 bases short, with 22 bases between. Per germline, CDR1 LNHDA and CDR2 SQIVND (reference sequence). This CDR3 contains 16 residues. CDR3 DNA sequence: TGTGCCAGTAGTATTCTCGTGACTGCCGGGTTTGGGAAACTGTTTTTT. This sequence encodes CASSILVTAGFGKLFF.

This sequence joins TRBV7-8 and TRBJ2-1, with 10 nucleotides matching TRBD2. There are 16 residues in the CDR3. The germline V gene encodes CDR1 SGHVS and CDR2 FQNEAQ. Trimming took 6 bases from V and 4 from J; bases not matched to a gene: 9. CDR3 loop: CASRQLAAGGYNEQFF. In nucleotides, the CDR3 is TGTGCCAGCAGACAATTAGCAGCGGGAGGGTACAATGAGCAGTTCTTC.

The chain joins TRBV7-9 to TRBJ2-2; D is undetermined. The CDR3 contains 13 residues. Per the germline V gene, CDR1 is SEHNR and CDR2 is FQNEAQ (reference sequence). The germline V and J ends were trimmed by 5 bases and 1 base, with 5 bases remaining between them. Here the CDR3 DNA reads TGTGCCAGCAGCGGGCGGAACACCGGGGAGCTGTTTTTT. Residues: CASSGRNTGELFF.

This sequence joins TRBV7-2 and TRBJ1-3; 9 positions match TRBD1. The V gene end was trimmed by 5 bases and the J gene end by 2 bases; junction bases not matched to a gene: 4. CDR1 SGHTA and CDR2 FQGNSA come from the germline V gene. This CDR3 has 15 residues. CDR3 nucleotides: TGTGCCAGCAGCCCACAGGGGGCGCCTGGAAACACCATATATTTT. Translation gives CASSPQGAPGNTIYF.

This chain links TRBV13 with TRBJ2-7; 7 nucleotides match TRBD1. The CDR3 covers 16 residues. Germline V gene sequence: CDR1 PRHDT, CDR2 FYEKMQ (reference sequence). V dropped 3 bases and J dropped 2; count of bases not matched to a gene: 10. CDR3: CASSLQQGRFAYEQYF. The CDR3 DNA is TGTGCCAGCAGCTTGCAACAGGGGCGCTTCGCCTACGAGCAGTACTTC.

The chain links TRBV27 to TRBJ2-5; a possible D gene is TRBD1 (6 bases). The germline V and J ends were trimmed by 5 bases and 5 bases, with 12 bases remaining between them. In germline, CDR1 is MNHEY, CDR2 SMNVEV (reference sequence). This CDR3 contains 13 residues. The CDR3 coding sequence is TGTGCCAGCAGTACTATAGACAGGGAGACCCAGTACTTC. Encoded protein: CASSTIDRETQYF.

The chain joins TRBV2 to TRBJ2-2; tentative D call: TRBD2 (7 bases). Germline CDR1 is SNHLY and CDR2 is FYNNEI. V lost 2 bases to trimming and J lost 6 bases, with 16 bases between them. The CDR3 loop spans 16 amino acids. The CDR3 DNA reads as TGTGCCAGCAGTGAAAGCGGGACACCCGGCGCCGGGGAGCTGTTTTTT. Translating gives CASSESGTPGAGELFF.